This T cell receptor (beta chain) was documented in a study of cytomegalovirus exposure and HLA in healthy donors (TCRdb year 2017). At the level of the whole study: According to an earlier analysis of a few hundred of the donors, 150 million to 200 million T cells yielded 117 million unique TCR beta sequences and 276 Gb of sequence data. Because of strong linkage in the cohort, 5 or 6 DR-DQ haplotypes were treated as single units for association and clustering. The aim of the study was to test whether cataloging public T cell receptors could identify signatures of past pathogen exposure. A later genetic analysis used genome-wide SNP genotypes for about 60% of the roughly 700 donors, treating that subset as a discovery cohort. Both class I and class II loci were covered by HLA typing, at four-digit resolution. Among around 400 genotyped donors of the cohort, an average of about 240,000 unique TCR beta nucleotide sequences was sequenced per donor, of which roughly 17% were non-productive. An early release covering some 640 HLA-typed donors comprised about 300 gigabases of sequencing data and 85 million or so unique TCR sequences. Rather than using new phenotypic data, the later analysis identified candidate immune exposures from TCR beta sequences and from how often those sequences occurred across donors. A later analysis re-examined previously published TCR beta repertoires from 500 to 700 donors and added high-resolution HLA genotyping to investigate patterns of TCR occurrence. The number of donors typed differed by locus, with roughly 620-640 for A, B, C, DRB1 and DQB1, roughly 520 for DQA1, under 610 for DPA1, and around 430 for DPB1. Of the 350 to 450 genotyped donors, approximately 80% fell in the genetic ancestry cluster associated with self-reported Caucasian donors. In an earlier analysis of 587 of the donors, high-throughput TCR beta sequencing was used to judge whether each TCR beta V gene segment behaved as functional or pseudogenic. Using immunosequencing, the study profiled T cell repertoires from 500 to 800 subjects and related those repertoires to cytomegalovirus serostatus. A separate validation cohort of about 110 different subjects was used in addition to the approximately 700-subject first cohort. Donor age, sex, ethnicity and CMV serostatus were compiled alongside the repertoire data. Every repertoire in the discovery cohort had been generated on one and the same sequencing platform. To predict cytomegalovirus infection status, the study combined high-throughput TCR immunosequencing, statistical association of individual TCRs with disease status, and machine learning.

Measured from the cysteine to the phenylalanine, the CDR3 is 17 residues long. This entry keeps only the CDR3 DNA: 51 bases, framed from base 1. At the junction V is shortened by 0 bases and J by 4 bases, with 15 bases in between. Reading the germline V gene gives CDR1 KGHSH and CDR2 LQKENI. Findings and caveats that apply to the study as a whole: Because some donors lacked HLA typing at each locus, the association tests relied only on the typed subset. Linkage disequilibrium might explain the correlated functional status among segregating V segments, but an unknown experimental factor could not be excluded. An earlier analysis of approximately 570 of the donors showed that most TCR beta V segments appeared in productive rearrangements either about 90% or about 30% of the time, which broadly matched IMGT annotations. In a later analysis, the rate of TCR association differed among HLA loci, with DRB1 alleles having the most associated TCRs and HLA-C alleles having the fewest. In both the original and validation cohorts, the classifier was reported to diagnose cytomegalovirus status with high specificity and sensitivity. Across donors, most TCR sequences were observed very rarely, whereas some public TCRs were present in many individuals. The study gave a list of about 170 TCR beta chains associated with cytomegalovirus. A later analysis found that HLA-associated TCR beta chains were more clonally expanded and had lower generation probabilities than equally common non-associated chains. The earlier analysis of fewer than 750 of the donors excluded some 16 rarely observed V segments, including chromosome 9 orphons, because counts were too low. A later analysis reported that several top co-occurrence clusters appeared linked to parvovirus B19, influenza, CMV and Epstein-Barr virus. It was suggested by the authors that the approach could potentially be generalized to other disease states and immunological phenotypes. When HLA alleles, especially DR and DQ, strongly co-occurred, attributing TCR associations to individual alleles was difficult. This cohort had only TCR beta chains sequenced, and the lack of alpha or paired-chain data limited which features could be detected. Immune exposure information for the cohort was limited to CMV serostatus. A further reported finding was that TCR beta sequences accurately predicted the HLA-A and HLA-B alleles for most subjects in the first cohort. A later genetic analysis associated a missense DCLRE1C variant with V-gene and J-gene trimming of TCR beta chains, and an independent cohort replicated the association. At a false discovery rate of 0.05, a later analysis linked roughly 17,000 TCR beta sequences to specific HLA alleles. A cluster of highly shared sequence variants was judged likely to represent a technical artifact of the sequencing pipeline. Sequencing depth was assumed to be roughly uniform across donors in the presence/absence analyses, though that assumption may not hold. A later genetic analysis reported fewer N-insertions in productive TCRs among donors in an Asian-associated ancestry cluster than the roughly 650-donor mean. Three of the identified cytomegalovirus-associated TCR beta chains were confirmed in vitro to be specific for cytomegalovirus antigens. The 87-base-pair reads could not distinguish some IMGT-functional V segments, including TRBV6-2 and TRBV6-3, so those segments were excluded. A later analysis found that most CMV-associated TCR beta chains appeared HLA-restricted, with HLA associations seemingly driven largely by CMV exposure.

The library came from the immunoSEQ multiplex PCR assay. A mixture of 60 forward primers for TCR Vbeta segments and 13 reverse primers for TCR Jbeta segments was used in the multiplex PCR. Amplification of the CDR3 region of rearranged TCR beta genes was performed with a multiplex PCR assay on genomic DNA. Amplified TCR beta libraries were sequenced as 87-base-pair reads on the Illumina HiSeq System. As for how the authors treated the data: A later analysis counted some 74 million unique TCR beta chains across the 650 to 800 repertoires, and about 10 million of these chains were shared by at least two donors. To remove PCR and sequencing errors, raw reads were error-corrected and collapsed into unique sequences using a nearest-neighbor algorithm that merged closely related sequences. Alignment of CDR3 sequences to IMGT reference sequences was used to assign V, D and J gene segments. For a sequence to be retained, a match of at least six nucleotides was required to both a V gene segment and a J gene segment. Rearrangements were classified as productive when the CDR3 lacked stop codons and remained in frame with V and J, and all other rearrangements were classified as non-productive. CDR3 was defined by IMGT convention, running from the second conserved V-encoded cysteine to the conserved J-encoded phenylalanine. In an earlier analysis of more than 550 of the donors, sequences lacking an unambiguous match to a single V gene segment were excluded. An earlier analysis of over 450 of the donors classified V segments as functional when productive rearrangements were above 56.7% and as segregating when the standard deviation between donors was above 5%. A statistical classification framework was built for diagnosing cytomegalovirus status from the catalog of TCR beta chain sequences. A later analysis assigned V and J genes by comparing TCR nucleotide sequences with IMGT/GENE-DB human TR gene sequences. In a later analysis, CDR3 sequences and most-parsimonious VDJ recombination scenarios were assigned using the TCRdist pipeline. In a later analysis, each TCR beta chain was defined by its CDR3 amino acid sequence together with its V-gene family, and reads without a unique V-gene family were excluded. To address suspected cross-contamination and a sequencing artifact, a later analysis removed some 620 highly shared, low-generation-probability nucleotide sequences. A later analysis calculated a clonal expansion index for each public chain from normalized within-repertoire ranks of inferred template counts. In a later analysis, generation probabilities were computed with a VDJ recombination model fitted to out-of-frame rearrangements, and the resulting probabilities were checked against IGoR. A later analysis scored TCR-TCR, TCR-HLA and TCR-CMV co-occurrence with hypergeometric tests, applying a repertoire-size bias correction to TCR pairs. In a later analysis, false discovery rates were estimated by permuting HLA or CMV assignments 20 times. A later analysis grouped co-occurring TCRs with DBSCAN, adding TCRdist sequence similarity when clustering within HLA-allele-positive subsets. Repertoires with fewer than 30,000 or more than 120,000 public chains were left out of co-occurrence clustering, as were five repertoires with anomalous nucleotide sharing. Entries here come from immuneACCESS through TCRdb and include only in-frame sequences with V and J called. Some clones fail to appear in such tables; in the studies checked, an unresolved V gene covers under half of the shortfall, and the cause of the remainder is unknown. V and J calls plus clone size are reproduced from that table; the DNA served to infer D and trimming. The sample profile shows under 150,000 clones; 75% to 80% of them were found once. Less than 2% of the sample is taken by the ten largest.

To note about this clone: Its antigen is unknown. Per-base quality was not reported, and no clone a single base away is much larger than it.

The cohort was made up of 650 to 700 healthy bone marrow donors. At the time of sampling, every cohort member was nominally healthy, though immune exposures that went unrecorded were likely present. The donor was CMV seronegative and was included in the group of a few hundred seronegative cohort members. A peripheral blood sample was collected from each donor, and TCR beta sequencing was performed on peripheral blood mononuclear cells. Genomic DNA was extracted from the blood cell samples with the Qiagen DNeasy Blood Extraction Kit. The clonotype was recovered from a woman aged 25 to 45 in good health and CMV-seronegative. Sequenced sample: PBMCs. The rearrangement combines TRBV18 with TRBJ2-2; the best D guess is TRBD2, with 6 bases matching. The CDR3 reads CASSPPVWQEGTGELFF. The nucleotides read TGTGCCAGCTCACCACCCGTTTGGCAGGAGGGCACCGGGGAGCTGTTTTTT.